The sequence of this TCR beta chain was determined in a study of T cell responses to AZD1222 COVID-19 vaccine. Germline values: CDR1 SGHDN, CDR2 FVKESK. The CDR3 is 14 amino acids. The ends were cut back, 6 bases at V and 7 bases at J, with 15 bases in the middle. Second doses that came at about 4 or about 12 weeks were put together. To note about this clone: What it recognizes is unknown.

Method: immunoSEQ multiplex PCR; TCRdb's copy keeps in-frame clones and lacks some. Of thousands of clones in the sample, about 89% are singletons; the top ten hold roughly 14%. Study outcomes and limitations: Only six people who got AZD1222 tested seropositive at baseline.

This TCR was sampled from an adult who received the AZD1222 COVID-19 vaccine. Sequencing used peripheral blood, obtained 28 days after the second AZD1222 dose. This chain joins TRBV14 and TRBJ2-2; D is tentatively TRBD1 or TRBD2 (5 bases each). The CDR3 DNA reads TGTGCCAGCAGGGCCGGACATGGAGGCGGGGAGCTGTTTTTT. Its translation is CASRAGHGGGELFF.